The 26 T cell receptor beta chains below all came from one sample that was sequenced in a study of blood T cell repertoires in COVID-19. Clones were sequenced by immunoSEQ multiplex PCR, and TCRdb holds only the in-frame ones, with some missing. Of 140,000 or so clones in the sample, 70% to 85% were seen once. The sample taken for sequencing was PBMCs or T cells enriched from blood (not recorded which). All receptors derive from a woman younger than 30 who had been exposed to COVID-19.

The J gene is TRBJ2-1, the V gene TRBV27; 12 nucleotides line up with TRBD2. The CDR3 loop spans 16 amino acids. CDR1 and CDR2 (germline): MNHEY, SMNVEV (reference sequence). Germline trimming cut 6 bases from V and 5 bases from J; bases unmatched to any gene: 8. CDR3 residues: CASSDLWTSGDNEQFF. The CDR3 DNA is TGTGCCAGCAGCGACTTATGGACTAGCGGGGACAATGAGCAGTTCTTC.

The chain employs TRBV5-4 and TRBJ2-1; 8 nucleotides agree with TRBD1. V shed 4 bases and J 6 bases; nucleotides not matched to a gene: 6. The germline CDR1 and CDR2 sequences are SGHNT and YYREEE (reference sequence). The CDR3 has 14 residues. The chain's CDR3 is CASSPDRGTNEQFF. The CDR3 region has the DNA TGTGCCAGCAGCCCCGACAGGGGAACCAATGAGCAGTTCTTC.

V is TRBV7-9 and J is TRBJ2-1; TRBD2 aligns across 10 bases. This CDR3 region has 16 residues. The V gene's germline CDR1 is SEHNR and CDR2 FQNEAQ (reference sequence). The V gene end was trimmed by 5 bases and the J gene end by 7 bases; junction bases not matched to a gene: 11. CDR3 sequence reads: CASSHTSAGGGNEQFF. The CDR3 DNA is TGTGCCAGCAGCCACACCTCAGCGGGAGGGGGTAATGAGCAGTTCTTC.

Regarding this clone: One junction end disagrees with the germline gene, perhaps due to a read error. V is TRBV11-3 and J is TRBJ2-2, with 10 bases identical to TRBD2. Germline V gene sequence: CDR1 SGHNT, CDR2 YENEEA. The CDR3 is made up of 15 amino acids. In DNA form, the CDR3 reads TGTGCCAGCAGCCGAGCGGGAGGGAACGCCGGGGAGCTGTTTTTT. It specifies CASSRAGGNAGELFF.

The CDR3 DNA follows: TGCGCCAGCAGCCGCTCAGACACTTACAATGAGCAGTTCTTC. It codes for CASSRSDTYNEQFF. The rearrangement links TRBV5-1 to TRBJ2-1; D gene unclear. The germline V and J ends were trimmed by 4 bases and 4 bases, with 12 bases remaining between them. The CDR3 runs 14 residues. Germline V gene data show CDR1 as SGHRS and CDR2 as YFSETQ.

This sequence joins TRBV11-2 and TRBJ2-7; 9 nucleotides match TRBD2. V trimming: 2 bases; J trimming: 1 base; junction bases outside the gene matches: 6. The CDR3 has 16 amino acids. CDR1 SGHAT and CDR2 FQNNGV come from the germline V gene. The CDR3 nucleotides are TGTGCCAGCAGCTTAACAAGGGCGGGAGGGTCCTACGAGCAGTACTTC. Amino acid sequence: CASSLTRAGGSYEQYF.

This chain uses TRBV4-3 with TRBJ2-5, with D perhaps TRBD2 (6 bases). CDR1 and CDR2 (germline): LGHNA, YSLEER. Trimming removed 1 base at V and 2 bases at J, with 17 bases between. The CDR3 has 17 residues. CDR3 coding DNA: TGCGCCAGCAGCCAAGTGTCCGCGGGGCCGCAACAAGAGACCCAGTACTTC. As protein: CASSQVSAGPQQETQYF.

The chain recombines TRBV4-1 with TRBJ2-1; tentatively, D is TRBD1 (5 bases). Per the germline V gene, CDR1 is MGHRA and CDR2 is YSYEKL. The CDR3 spans 15 residues. Trimming left V 1 base short and J 4 bases short, with 11 bases between. CDR3 residues: CASSQGEQAYNEQFF. In nucleotides, the CDR3 is TGCGCCAGCAGCCAAGGTGAACAGGCATACAATGAGCAGTTCTTC.

The rearrangement uses TRBV19 and TRBJ1-2; D gene uncertain. The CDR3 spans 14 residues. Germline CDR1 and CDR2: LNHDA and SQIVND (reference sequence). The germline V and J ends were trimmed by 5 bases and 0 bases, with 10 bases remaining between them. CDR3 loop: CASSVRTPNYGYTF. The CDR3 DNA follows: TGTGCCAGTAGTGTTAGGACTCCTAACTATGGCTACACCTTC.

The rearrangement links TRBV7-9 to TRBJ2-2, with 9 nucleotides matching TRBD1. This CDR3 is 15 amino acids long. J was trimmed by 6 bases and V by 4 bases; bases with no gene match: 6. Germline values: CDR1 SEHNR, CDR2 FQNEAQ (reference sequence). CDR3 bases: TGTGCCAGCAGCTCTACAGGGGGCAAGGCCGGGGAGCTGTTTTTT. It is translated as CASSSTGGKAGELFF. The whole variable domain, filled in from reference TRBV7-9 and TRBJ2-2, reads DTGVSQNPRHKITKRGQNVTFRCDPISEHNRLYWYRQTLGQGPEFLTYFQNEAQLEKSRLLSDRFSAERPKGSFSTLEIQRTEQGDSAMYLCASSSTGGKAGELFFGEGSRLTVL.

The rearrangement joins TRBV3-1 (or the pseudogene TRBV3-2) to TRBJ1-4; D is perhaps TRBD1 (5 bases). The length of the CDR3 is 13 residues. Germline CDR1 is LGHDT and CDR2 is YNNKEL (reference sequence). Between the trimmed V and J ends, which lost 0 bases and 8 bases, there was a span of 7 bases. The CDR3 coding sequence is TGTGCCAGCAGCCAAGACAGGACAGAAAAACTGTTTTTT. It translates to CASSQDRTEKLFF.

This clone was seen only once. The J gene is TRBJ1-2, the V gene TRBV11-2, with 9 bases aligning to TRBD1. Unmatched junction bases numbered 9, after V lost 4 bases and J lost 6 bases. The CDR3 contains 15 residues. Germline V gives CDR1 SGHAT, CDR2 FQNNGV. CDR3 in DNA: TGTGCCAGCAGCTCTCGGGACAGGGTTCACCATGGCTACACCTTC. It specifies CASSSRDRVHHGYTF.

This clone was detected once. The chain uses TRBV5-1 and TRBJ1-1, with D unclear. Trimming left V 0 bases short and J 1 base short, with 13 bases between. The germline V gene has CDR1 SGHRS and CDR2 YFSETQ. CDR3 length: 16 amino acids. The CDR3 nucleotides read TGCGCCAGCAGCTTGGCCGTTTCCCGGGGGAACACTGAAGCTTTCTTT. Encoded protein: CASSLAVSRGNTEAFF.

The chain has TRBV20-1 and TRBJ1-5, with 11 nucleotides matching TRBD1. The ends lost 3 bases at V and 6 bases at J; junction bases unmatched: 7. The germline gives CDR1 DFQATT, CDR2 SNEGSKA (reference sequence). The CDR3 totals 15 residues. The CDR3 reads CSASWDRGSSQPQHF. In nucleotides, the CDR3 is TGCAGTGCTAGTTGGGACAGGGGGTCGAGTCAGCCCCAGCATTTT.

The chain joins TRBV12-5 to TRBJ1-1; D possibly corresponds to TRBD1 (6 bases). The germline V and J ends were trimmed by 1 base and 1 base, with 13 bases remaining between them. CDR1 is LGHNT, CDR2 FRNRAP, per germline. The CDR3 runs 16 residues. The CDR3 coding sequence is TGTGCTAGTGGTTTGGCTAGGGGGTCTGGGAACACTGAAGCTTTCTTT. This sequence encodes CASGLARGSGNTEAFF.

This clone has only a few counts. The chain employs TRBV4-3 and TRBJ2-2; tentatively, D is TRBD2 (5 bases). The CDR3 runs to 16 residues. The germline gives CDR1 LGHNA, CDR2 YSLEER. V gave up 0 bases and J gave up 8 bases, with 16 bases separating them. CDR3 protein: CASSQDRTSKVGELFF. The CDR3 DNA reads TGCGCCAGCAGCCAAGACAGGACTTCCAAGGTTGGGGAGCTGTTTTTT.

This clone was counted only a few times. The J gene is TRBJ2-1, the V gene TRBV18; D gene ambiguous. CDR3 length: 14 amino acids. The germline V and J ends were trimmed by 3 bases and 4 bases, with 10 bases remaining between them. Per germline, CDR1 KGHSH and CDR2 LQKENI. Here the CDR3 DNA reads TGTGCCAGCTCACCGTTTGAGTGGTACAATGAGCAGTTCTTC. This sequence encodes CASSPFEWYNEQFF. Complete variable domain (other parts from reference TRBV18 and TRBJ2-1): NAGVMQNPRHLVRRRGQEARLRCSPMKGHSHVYWYRQLPEEGLKFMVYLQKENIIDESGMPKERFSAEFPKEGPSILRIQQVVRGDSAAYFCASSPFEWYNEQFFGPGTRLTVL.

This sequence joins TRBV7-8 and TRBJ1-2, with D possibly being TRBD1 (5 bases). From germline, CDR1 is SGHVS and CDR2 FQNEAQ. The CDR3 covers 13 residues. Trimming pared 4 bases from V and 3 bases from J, leaving 9 bases between. The CDR3 bases are TGTGCCAGCAGCTCAGACAGAGACTATGGCTACACCTTC. Amino acid sequence: CASSSDRDYGYTF.

The V gene is TRBV6-2 or TRBV6-3, the J gene TRBJ1-4; 7 bases line up with TRBD1. With V trimmed by 2 bases and J by 3 bases, 3 bases remained unmatched. The CDR3 is made up of 15 amino acids. Per the germline V gene, CDR1 is MNHEY and CDR2 is SVGEGT. This chain's CDR3 is CASSYRDSSNEKLFF. The DNA of the CDR3 is TGTGCCAGCAGTTACAGGGACAGCTCTAATGAAAAACTGTTTTTT.

This clone has just a few counts. The DNA of the CDR3 is TGCGCCAGCAGCTGGAGGGGAGAGAACACTGAAGCTTTCTTT. Protein sequence: CASSWRGENTEAFF. V usage is TRBV5-1 and J usage is TRBJ1-1; D possibly corresponds to TRBD1 (5 bases). This CDR3 contains 14 residues. The germline V gene has CDR1 SGHRS and CDR2 YFSETQ. Trimming shortened V by 3 bases and J by 1 base, and 10 bases separated the two germline ends. The variable domain in full, with the rest retrieved from reference TRBV5-1 and TRBJ1-1, is KAGVTQTPRYLIKTRGQQVTLSCSPISGHRSVSWYQQTPGQGLQFLFEYFSETQRNKGNFPGRFSGRQFSNSRSEMNVSTLELGDSALYLCASSWRGENTEAFFGQGTRLTVV.

V usage is TRBV3-1 (or the pseudogene TRBV3-2) and J usage is TRBJ1-3; 8 bases align to TRBD1. Germline assignment: CDR1 LGHDT and CDR2 YNNKEL (reference sequence). The V gene end was trimmed by 5 bases and the J gene end by 2 bases; junction bases not matched to a gene: 11. This CDR3 has 17 amino acids. CDR3 protein: CASSFSLQGGPGNTIYF. The CDR3 nucleotides read TGTGCCAGCAGCTTCTCTCTACAGGGGGGTCCTGGAAACACCATATATTTT.

The V call is TRBV28, the J call TRBJ1-2; 7 bases fit TRBD1. Germline CDR1 reads MDHEN; CDR2 reads SYDVKM. Trimming at V came to 5 bases and at J to 7 bases, leaving 7 bases not matched to a gene. The CDR3 totals 13 residues. The CDR3 here is CASSLTGDPGYTF. The CDR3 nucleotides are TGTGCCAGCAGTCTCACAGGGGACCCTGGCTACACCTTC.

J is TRBJ1-1 and V is TRBV12-3 or TRBV12-4; TRBD1 is a possible D gene (5 bases). The CDR3 runs to 13 residues. The V gene lost 4 bases and the J gene lost 4 bases, with 10 bases spanning the gap. CDR3 DNA: TGTGCCAGCAGTTGGGTGGGGGGCACTGAAGCTTTCTTT. Translating it yields CASSWVGGTEAFF.

The V call is TRBV7-6, the J call TRBJ1-6; D is undetermined. CDR1 is SGHVS, CDR2 FNYEAQ, per germline. With 5 bases removed from V and 16 bases from J, the gap between germline ends came to 21 bases. This CDR3 spans 14 amino acids. In DNA form, the CDR3 reads TGTGCCAGCAGCCTATGGGAGACGGACGGATCGCTCCACTTT. Its translation is CASSLWETDGSLHF.

This clone has only a few counts. The chain uses TRBV30 and TRBJ2-7; 9 bases are shared with TRBD2. The CDR3 loop spans 14 amino acids. Trimming at V came to 6 bases and at J to 3 bases, leaving 9 bases not matched to a gene. Germline V gene sequence: CDR1 GTSNPN, CDR2 SVGIG (reference sequence). CDR3 region: CACQKGSGSYEQYF. The CDR3 DNA reads TGTGCCTGTCAAAAGGGTAGCGGGAGCTACGAGCAGTACTTC.

This clone was observed once. V gene TRBV3-1 (or the pseudogene TRBV3-2) combines with J gene TRBJ1-4, with TRBD1 matching over 11 bases. Germline trimming cut 1 base from V and 7 bases from J; bases unmatched to any gene: 2. The CDR3 runs 15 residues. Germline V gives CDR1 LGHDT, CDR2 YNNKEL (reference sequence). CDR3 sequence: CASSQAGTGGEKLFF. In DNA form, the CDR3 reads TGTGCCAGCAGCCAAGCCGGGACAGGGGGTGAAAAACTGTTTTTT.